These T cell receptor beta chains were read from a single sample in a study of blood T cell repertoires in COVID-19. Sequencing was performed with immunoSEQ multiplex PCR; in TCRdb, only in-frame clones are kept and a portion is missing. The sample records approximately 52,000 clones, 80% to 95% being singletons. The specimen was peripheral blood. These receptors all stem from a man between 50 and 59 years old with active COVID-19. Each CDR3 is given with its conserved first and last residue. The D gene is left open where the match is weak. Clone size is shown for a subset of rows, as once, few, many or a class of expanded clone.

size,J,V,D,DNA,CDR3
NA,TRBJ2-1,TRBV7-9,TRBD1,TGTGCCAGCAGCTTAGGTCCCGGGACAGGGGGGCTCAATGAGCAGTTCTTC,CASSLGPGTGGLNEQFF
NA,TRBJ1-6,TRBV6-5,NA,TGTGCCAGCAGTTACGGGGAGGGGCCTTCACCCCTCCACTTT,CASSYGEGPSPLHF
NA,TRBJ2-1,TRBV7-9,TRBD1,TGTGCCAGCAGCACAAGGCGCGGGACAGGCGGATACAATGAGCAGTTCTTC,CASSTRRGTGGYNEQFF
NA,TRBJ1-2,TRBV3-1/TRBV3-2,NA,TGTGCCAGCAGCCAAGATCTGAGGGTTTGGGCCTATGGCTACACCTTC,CASSQDLRVWAYGYTF
NA,TRBJ1-4,TRBV6-5,NA,TGTGCCAGCAGTTCAGGCGAAAAACTGTTTTTT,CASSSGEKLFF
NA,TRBJ1-2,TRBV10-3,NA,TGTGCCATCATGGGACTAAAAGGCCATGGCTACACCTTC,CAIMGLKGHGYTF
NA,TRBJ2-2,TRBV7-2,TRBD1,TGTGCCAGCTCGGACAGGGGGCCGAACACCGGGGAGCTGTTTTTT,CASSDRGPNTGELFF
NA,TRBJ2-7,TRBV7-6,NA,TGTGCCAGCAGCTTAAATGCGGGTGGCGGGGAGCAGTACTTC,CASSLNAGGGEQYF
once,TRBJ2-3,TRBV18,TRBD2,TGTGCCAGCTCACCAGGACTAGCGGGAGGAACAGATACGCAGTATTTT,CASSPGLAGGTDTQYF
NA,TRBJ1-1,TRBV18,NA,TGTGCCAGCTCACCCCTCTTCAGGGGATCGAACACTGAAGCTTTCTTT,CASSPLFRGSNTEAFF
NA,TRBJ2-1,TRBV7-9,NA,TGTGCCAGCAGCTTCGGCGGGAACTACAATGAGCAGTTCTTC,CASSFGGNYNEQFF
NA,TRBJ1-3,TRBV11-2,NA,TGTGCCAGCAGCATGGACACGTCCCACCCGATTTCTGGAAACACCATATATTTT,CASSMDTSHPISGNTIYF
NA,TRBJ2-3,TRBV2,TRBD1,TGTGCCAGCAGTGACAGGGGGAGCACAGATACGCAGTATTTT,CASSDRGSTDTQYF
NA,TRBJ2-3,TRBV7-9,TRBD1,TGTGCCAGCTTCAAGAGGGACAGGGGGCCAGATACGCAGTATTTT,CASFKRDRGPDTQYF
NA,TRBJ1-2,TRBV5-1,TRBD1,TGCGCCAGCAGCTTGGGGGACAGTCTTAGTGGCTACACCTTC,CASSLGDSLSGYTF
NA,TRBJ2-1,TRBV30,NA,TGTGCCTGGATAGGAGAACTTTCCTACAATGAGCAGTTCTTC,CAWIGELSYNEQFF
once,TRBJ2-3,TRBV15,TRBD2,TGTGCCACCAGCGGGGGAGCGGGAACGGATACGCAGTATTTT,CATSGGAGTDTQYF
NA,TRBJ2-1,TRBV7-2,TRBD2,TGTGCCAGCAGGCCCCCCCGGGGGGGCGGCTCCTACAATGAGCAGTTCTTC,CASRPPRGGGSYNEQFF
NA,TRBJ1-5,TRBV6-1,NA,TGTGCCAGCAGTGAGGGGGTACGGGGGAAGGGCAATCAGCCCCAGCATTTT,CASSEGVRGKGNQPQHF
once,TRBJ2-5,TRBV7-9,TRBD2,TGTGCCAGCAGCTTTCGGGAGGGTAGTGAGACCCAGTACTTC,CASSFREGSETQYF
NA,TRBJ2-7,TRBV27,NA,TGTGCCAGCAGTTCCCTCGGCGGGTACTACGAGCAGTACTTC,CASSSLGGYYEQYF
NA,TRBJ1-4,TRBV6-1,TRBD1,TGTGCCAGCAGTGAAGCGCTCCGGGTAGGGGGCAGGAGTGAAAAACTGTTTTTT,CASSEALRVGGRSEKLFF
NA,TRBJ2-1,TRBV3-1/TRBV3-2,TRBD1,TGTGCCAGCAGCCAAGGGACAGGGGGCTATGAGCAGTTCTTC,CASSQGTGGYEQFF
NA,TRBJ2-2,TRBV7-9,TRBD2,TGTGCCAGCAGCTTAGGGTCCGCGGGAGGCGTCACGAACACCGGGGAGCTGTTTTTT,CASSLGSAGGVTNTGELFF
NA,TRBJ2-2,TRBV18,TRBD1,TGTGCCAGCTCACCACCTCTAAGGGGGCGAGGGACCGGGGAGCTGTTTTTT,CASSPPLRGRGTGELFF
NA,TRBJ1-2,TRBV6-4,NA,TGTGCCAGCAGTGACTCCCCCGACAGTTATGGCTACACCTTC,CASSDSPDSYGYTF
once,TRBJ1-4,TRBV25-1,NA,TGTGCCAGCAGTGAATACGGTGAAAAACTGTTTTTT,CASSEYGEKLFF
NA,TRBJ1-4,TRBV27,TRBD1,TGTGCCAGCAGTCCCGGGACAGGACGTGAAAAACTGTTTTTT,CASSPGTGREKLFF
NA,TRBJ2-7,TRBV5-1,TRBD1,TGCGCCAGCAGCTTGGAAGAGACAGGGTGGAGTAGTTCCTACGAGCAGTACTTC,CASSLEETGWSSSYEQYF
NA,TRBJ2-3,TRBV7-2,NA,TGTGCCAGCAGCTTAGCGCTCGGGATTGGAGATACGCAGTATTTT,CASSLALGIGDTQYF
medium-sized,TRBJ2-7,TRBV5-4,TRBD1,TGTGCCAGCAGCCGCGGGACAGGATCATACGAGCAGTACTTC,CASSRGTGSYEQYF
NA,TRBJ2-5,TRBV18,TRBD2,TGTGCCAGCTCACCGCCCGAGGTAGCGGGACCGCAAGAGACCCAGTACTTC,CASSPPEVAGPQETQYF
NA,TRBJ1-2,TRBV4-1,NA,TGCGCCAGCAGCGATCCAAGGGGGGGGCGACGGAACTATGGCTACACCTTC,CASSDPRGGRRNYGYTF